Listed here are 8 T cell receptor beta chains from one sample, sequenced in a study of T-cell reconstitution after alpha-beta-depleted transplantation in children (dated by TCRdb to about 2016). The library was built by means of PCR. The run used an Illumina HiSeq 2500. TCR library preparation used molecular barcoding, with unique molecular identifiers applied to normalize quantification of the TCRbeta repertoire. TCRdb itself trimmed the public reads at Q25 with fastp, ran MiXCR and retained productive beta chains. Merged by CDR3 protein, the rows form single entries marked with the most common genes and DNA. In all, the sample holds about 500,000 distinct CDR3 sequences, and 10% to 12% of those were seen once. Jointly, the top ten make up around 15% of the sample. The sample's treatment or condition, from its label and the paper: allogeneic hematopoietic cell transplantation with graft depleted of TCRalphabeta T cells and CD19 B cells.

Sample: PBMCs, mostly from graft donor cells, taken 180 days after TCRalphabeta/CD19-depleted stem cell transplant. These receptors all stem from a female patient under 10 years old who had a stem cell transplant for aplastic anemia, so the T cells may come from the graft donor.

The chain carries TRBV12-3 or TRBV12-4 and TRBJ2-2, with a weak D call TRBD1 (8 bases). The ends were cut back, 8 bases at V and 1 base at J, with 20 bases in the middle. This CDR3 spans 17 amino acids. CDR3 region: CASRARNRGGNTGELFF. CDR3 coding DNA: TGTGCCAGCCGAGCTCGAAACAGGGGGGGGAACACCGGGGAGCTGTTTTTT.

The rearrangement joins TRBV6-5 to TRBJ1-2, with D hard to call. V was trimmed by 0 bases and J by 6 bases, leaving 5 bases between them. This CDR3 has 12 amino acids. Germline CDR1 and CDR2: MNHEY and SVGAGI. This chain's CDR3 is CASSYSANGYTF. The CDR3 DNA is TGTGCCAGCAGTTACTCGGCCAATGGCTACACCTTC.

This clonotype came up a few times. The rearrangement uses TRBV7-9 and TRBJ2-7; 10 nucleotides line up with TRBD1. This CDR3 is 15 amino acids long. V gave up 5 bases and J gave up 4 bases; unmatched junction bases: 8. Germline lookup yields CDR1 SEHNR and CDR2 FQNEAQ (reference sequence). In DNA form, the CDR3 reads TGTGCCAGCAGCGGCCGGACAGGGGGGCGTTACGAGCAGTACTTC. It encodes CASSGRTGGRYEQYF.

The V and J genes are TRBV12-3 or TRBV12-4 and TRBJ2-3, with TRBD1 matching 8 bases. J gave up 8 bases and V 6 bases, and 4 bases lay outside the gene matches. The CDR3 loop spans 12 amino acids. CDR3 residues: CASRYRGTTQYF. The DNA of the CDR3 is TGTGCCAGCAGGTACAGGGGGACTACGCAGTATTTT.

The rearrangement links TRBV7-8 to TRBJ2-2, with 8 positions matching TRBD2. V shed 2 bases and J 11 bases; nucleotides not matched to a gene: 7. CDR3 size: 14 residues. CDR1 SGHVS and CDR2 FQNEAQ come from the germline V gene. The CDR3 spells CASSLLIGGDELFF. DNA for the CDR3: TGTGCCAGCAGCTTACTAATCGGGGGGGACGAGCTGTTTTTT.

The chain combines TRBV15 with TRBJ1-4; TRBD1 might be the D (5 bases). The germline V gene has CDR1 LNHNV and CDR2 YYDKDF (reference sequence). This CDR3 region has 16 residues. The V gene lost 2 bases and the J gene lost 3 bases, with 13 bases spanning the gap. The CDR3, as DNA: TGTGCCACCAGCAGAAAAAACAGGAGACCTAATGAAAAACTGTTTTTT. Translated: CATSRKNRRPNEKLFF.

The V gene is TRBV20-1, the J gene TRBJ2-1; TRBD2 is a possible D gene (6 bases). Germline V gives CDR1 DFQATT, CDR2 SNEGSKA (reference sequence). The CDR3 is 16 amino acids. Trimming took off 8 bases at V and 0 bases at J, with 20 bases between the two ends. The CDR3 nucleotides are TGCAGTTCTCGCCGGGGTGCGGGGAGCTCCTACAATGAGCAGTTCTTC. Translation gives CSSRRGAGSSYNEQFF.

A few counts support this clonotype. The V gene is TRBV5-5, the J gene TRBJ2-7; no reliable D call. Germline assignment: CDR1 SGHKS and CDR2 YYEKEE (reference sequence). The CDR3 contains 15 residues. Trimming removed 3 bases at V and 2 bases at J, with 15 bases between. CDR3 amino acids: CASSSTRNGPYEQYV. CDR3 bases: TGTGCCAGCAGCTCCACCCGCAATGGCCCCTACGAGCAGTACGTC.